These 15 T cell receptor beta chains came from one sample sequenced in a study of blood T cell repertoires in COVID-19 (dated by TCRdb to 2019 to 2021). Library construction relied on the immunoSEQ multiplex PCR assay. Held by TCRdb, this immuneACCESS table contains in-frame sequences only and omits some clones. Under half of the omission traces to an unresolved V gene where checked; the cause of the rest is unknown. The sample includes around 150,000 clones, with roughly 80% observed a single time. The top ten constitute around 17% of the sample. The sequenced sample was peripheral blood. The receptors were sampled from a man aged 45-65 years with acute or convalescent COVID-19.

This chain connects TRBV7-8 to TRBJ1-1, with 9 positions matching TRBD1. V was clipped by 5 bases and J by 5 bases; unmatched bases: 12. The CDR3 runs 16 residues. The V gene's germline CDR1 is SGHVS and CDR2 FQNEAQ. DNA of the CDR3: TGTGCCAGCAGCCTCCTAACAGGGGGCTGGGGAACTGAAGCTTTCTTT. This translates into CASSLLTGGWGTEAFF.

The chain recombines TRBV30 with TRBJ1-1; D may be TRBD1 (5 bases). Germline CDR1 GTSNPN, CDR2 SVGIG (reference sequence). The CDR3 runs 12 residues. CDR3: CAGGGEWTEAFF. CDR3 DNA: TGTGCTGGCGGGGGGGAATGGACTGAAGCTTTCTTT.

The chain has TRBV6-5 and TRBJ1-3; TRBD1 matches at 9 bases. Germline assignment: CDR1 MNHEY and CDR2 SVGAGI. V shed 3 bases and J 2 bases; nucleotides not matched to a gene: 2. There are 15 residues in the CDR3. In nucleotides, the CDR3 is TGTGCCAGCAGTTATCGACAGGGGGCTGGAAACACCATATATTTT. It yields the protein CASSYRQGAGNTIYF.

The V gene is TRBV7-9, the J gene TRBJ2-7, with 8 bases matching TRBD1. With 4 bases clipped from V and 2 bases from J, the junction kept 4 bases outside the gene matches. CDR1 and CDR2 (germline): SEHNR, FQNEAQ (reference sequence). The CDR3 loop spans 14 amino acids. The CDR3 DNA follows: TGTGCCAGCAGCTCAGACAGGGGTACCTACGAGCAGTACTTC. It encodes CASSSDRGTYEQYF.

CDR3 bases: TGTGCCAGCATGTTGTCACAGGGAATGAACACTGAAGCTTTCTTT. It translates to CASMLSQGMNTEAFF. The chain has TRBV3-1 (or the pseudogene TRBV3-2) and TRBJ1-1; D possibly corresponds to TRBD1 (6 bases). Germline values: CDR1 LGHDT, CDR2 YNNKEL (reference sequence). CDR3 length: 15 residues. Trimming cost V 7 bases and J 0 bases, with 15 bases left between them.

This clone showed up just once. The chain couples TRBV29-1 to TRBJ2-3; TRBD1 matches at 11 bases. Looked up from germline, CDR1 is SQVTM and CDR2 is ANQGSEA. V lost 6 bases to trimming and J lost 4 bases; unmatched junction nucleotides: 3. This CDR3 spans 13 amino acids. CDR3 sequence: CSVGTGGADTQYF. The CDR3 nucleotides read TGCAGCGTGGGGACAGGGGGGGCAGATACGCAGTATTTT.

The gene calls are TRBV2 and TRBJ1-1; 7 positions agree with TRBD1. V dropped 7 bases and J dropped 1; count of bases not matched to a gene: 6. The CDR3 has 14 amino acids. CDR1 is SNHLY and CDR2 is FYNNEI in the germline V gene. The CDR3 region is CASNWDSKNTEAFF. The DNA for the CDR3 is TGTGCCAGCAACTGGGACAGCAAGAACACTGAAGCTTTCTTT.

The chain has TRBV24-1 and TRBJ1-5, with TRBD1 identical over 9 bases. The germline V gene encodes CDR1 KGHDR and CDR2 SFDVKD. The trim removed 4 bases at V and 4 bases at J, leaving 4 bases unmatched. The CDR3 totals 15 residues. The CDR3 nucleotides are TGTGCCACCAGTGAGGCCGGACAGGGGAATCAGCCCCAGCATTTT. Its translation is CATSEAGQGNQPQHF.

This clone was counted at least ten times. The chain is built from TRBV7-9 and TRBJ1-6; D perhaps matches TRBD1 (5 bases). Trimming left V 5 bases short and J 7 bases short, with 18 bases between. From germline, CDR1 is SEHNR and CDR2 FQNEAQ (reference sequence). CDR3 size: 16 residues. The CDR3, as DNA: TGTGCCAGCAGCACCGGGGGGGGAATGAGCAATTCACCCCTCCACTTT. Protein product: CASSTGGGMSNSPLHF.

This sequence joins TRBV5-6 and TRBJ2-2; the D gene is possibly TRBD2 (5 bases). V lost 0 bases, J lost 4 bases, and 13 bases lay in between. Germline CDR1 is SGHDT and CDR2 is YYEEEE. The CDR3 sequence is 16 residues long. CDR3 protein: CASSLGGWEPTGELFF. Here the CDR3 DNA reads TGTGCCAGCAGCTTGGGAGGGTGGGAACCCACCGGGGAGCTGTTTTTT.

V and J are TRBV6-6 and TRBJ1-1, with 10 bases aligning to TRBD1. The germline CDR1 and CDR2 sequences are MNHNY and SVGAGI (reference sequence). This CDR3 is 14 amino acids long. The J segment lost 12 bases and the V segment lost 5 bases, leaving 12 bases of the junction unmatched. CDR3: CASSTTSGTGAPFF. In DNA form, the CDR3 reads TGTGCCAGCAGTACGACTTCCGGGACAGGGGCGCCTTTCTTT.

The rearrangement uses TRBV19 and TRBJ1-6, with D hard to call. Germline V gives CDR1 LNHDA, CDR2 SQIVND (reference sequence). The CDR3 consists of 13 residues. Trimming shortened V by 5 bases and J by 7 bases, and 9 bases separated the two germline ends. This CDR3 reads CASSPSGNSPLHF. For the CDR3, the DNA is TGTGCCAGTAGTCCGTCTGGCAATTCACCCCTCCACTTT.

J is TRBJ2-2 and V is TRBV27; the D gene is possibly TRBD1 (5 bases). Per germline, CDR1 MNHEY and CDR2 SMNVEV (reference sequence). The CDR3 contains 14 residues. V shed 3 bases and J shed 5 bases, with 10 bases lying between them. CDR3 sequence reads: CASSFVRGTGELFF. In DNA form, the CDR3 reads TGTGCCAGCAGTTTCGTTAGGGGAACCGGGGAGCTGTTTTTT.

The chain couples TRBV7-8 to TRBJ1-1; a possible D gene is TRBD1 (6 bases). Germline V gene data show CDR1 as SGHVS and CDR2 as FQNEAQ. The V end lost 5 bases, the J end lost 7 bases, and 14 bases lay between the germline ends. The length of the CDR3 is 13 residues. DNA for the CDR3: TGTGCCAGCAGCCGTGACAGGCCTGATGAAGCTTTCTTT. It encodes CASSRDRPDEAFF. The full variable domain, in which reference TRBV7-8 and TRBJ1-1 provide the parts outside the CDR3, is GAGVSQSPRYKVAKRGQDVALRCDPISGHVSLFWYQQALGQGPEFLTYFQNEAQLDKSGLPSDRFFAERPEGSVSTLKIQRTQQEDSAVYLCASSRDRPDEAFFGQGTRLTVV.

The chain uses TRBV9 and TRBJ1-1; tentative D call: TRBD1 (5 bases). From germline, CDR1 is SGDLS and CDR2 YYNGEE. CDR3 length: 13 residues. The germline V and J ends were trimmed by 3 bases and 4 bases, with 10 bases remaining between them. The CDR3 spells CASSAQGGTEAFF. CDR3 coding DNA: TGTGCCAGCAGCGCCCAGGGCGGCACTGAAGCTTTCTTT.